The sequence of this T cell receptor (beta chain) was determined in a study of post-analysis software for immune sequencing data. A note on this clonotype: Its antigen remains unknown. Compared with germline, one end of the junction differs, possibly owing to a read error.

Unique molecular identifiers were carried by the TCR beta cDNA libraries. In TCRdb, the PCR reads were re-called with MiXCR into one record per CDR3 protein. The profile covers 600,000 to 750,000 distinct CDR3 sequences, with 59% appearing a single time and 11% taken by the ten largest. CDR3 size: 18 residues. CDR1 SGHKS and CDR2 YYEKEE come from the germline V gene (reference sequence). The study's findings and limits: With TRBV5-6, TRBV5-1 and TRBV20-1 included, about 5 TRBV segments were more frequent in patients than in controls.

Sequenced material: blood. The V gene is TRBV5-5, the J gene TRBJ2-6; D uncertain. The sequence derives from a girl aged 2 to 9 with multiple sclerosis. CDR3 sequence (DNA): TGTGCCTGCAGCTTGTCTGGTGTGCTAAGCTCTGGGGCCAACGTCCTGACTTTC. Translated: CACSLSGVLSSGANVLTF.